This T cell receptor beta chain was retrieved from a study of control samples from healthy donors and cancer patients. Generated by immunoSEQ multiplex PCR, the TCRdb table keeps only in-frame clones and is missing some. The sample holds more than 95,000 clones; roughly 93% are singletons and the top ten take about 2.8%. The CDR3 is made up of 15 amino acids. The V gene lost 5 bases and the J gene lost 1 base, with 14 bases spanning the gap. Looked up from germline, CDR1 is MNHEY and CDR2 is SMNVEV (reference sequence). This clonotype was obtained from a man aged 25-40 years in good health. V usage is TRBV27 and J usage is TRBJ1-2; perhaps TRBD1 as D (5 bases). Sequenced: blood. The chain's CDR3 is CASSPRGTGNYGYTF. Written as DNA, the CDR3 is TGTGCCAGCAGTCCCCGTGGGACGGGTAACTATGGCTACACCTTC.